Listed below are T cell receptor beta chains from one sample, sequenced in a study of human CD8 memory T cell subsets. TCRdb re-analyzed the 5' RACE reads; it lists each CDR3 protein once, without DNA. Here the sample table reports roughly 12,000 distinct CDR3 sequences. Sample: CD8+ T cells from PBMCs. Every receptor here comes from a human donor in good health. Both conserved end residues are part of each CDR3. Fields, in order: CDR3 protein, J gene, V gene, clone size. Rows give clone size only sometimes, using once, few, many, or a class for an expanded clone.

CDR3aa: CASSRRDSFYEQYF
j_gene: TRBJ2-7
v_gene: TRBV7-9
abundance: -

CDR3aa: CSAKSGTSGSTDTQYF
j_gene: TRBJ2-3
v_gene: TRBV20-1
abundance: -

CDR3aa: CASSGPPLAGSTLAKNIQYF
j_gene: TRBJ2-4
v_gene: TRBV28
abundance: medium-sized

CDR3aa: CASSLGSGRGHEQFF
j_gene: TRBJ2-1
v_gene: TRBV7-2
abundance: -

CDR3aa: CSVEGAGTGAVGYIQYF
j_gene: TRBJ2-4
v_gene: TRBV29-1
abundance: -

CDR3aa: CSARDDLDALGGNTIYF
j_gene: TRBJ1-3
v_gene: TRBV20-1
abundance: -

CDR3aa: CASSESGVYEQYF
j_gene: TRBJ2-7
v_gene: TRBV25-1
abundance: -

CDR3aa: CSVEPGTSGRVGESTDTQYF
j_gene: TRBJ2-3
v_gene: TRBV29-1
abundance: medium-sized

CDR3aa: CASGKNGRETQYF
j_gene: TRBJ2-5
v_gene: TRBV10-2
abundance: -

CDR3aa: CASSVGTSGNEQYF
j_gene: TRBJ2-7
v_gene: TRBV9
abundance: -